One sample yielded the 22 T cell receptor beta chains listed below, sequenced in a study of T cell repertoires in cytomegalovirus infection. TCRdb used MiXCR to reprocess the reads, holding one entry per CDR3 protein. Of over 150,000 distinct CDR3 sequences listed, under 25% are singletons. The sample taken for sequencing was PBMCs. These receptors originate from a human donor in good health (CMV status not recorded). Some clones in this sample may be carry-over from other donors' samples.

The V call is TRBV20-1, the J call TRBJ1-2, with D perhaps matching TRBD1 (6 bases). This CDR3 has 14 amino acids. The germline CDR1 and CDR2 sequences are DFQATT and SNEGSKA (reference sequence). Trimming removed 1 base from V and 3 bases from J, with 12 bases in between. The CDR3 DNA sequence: TGCAGTGCTAGAGGGGGGGGCGCCGACTATGGCTACACCTTC. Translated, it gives CSARGGGADYGYTF.

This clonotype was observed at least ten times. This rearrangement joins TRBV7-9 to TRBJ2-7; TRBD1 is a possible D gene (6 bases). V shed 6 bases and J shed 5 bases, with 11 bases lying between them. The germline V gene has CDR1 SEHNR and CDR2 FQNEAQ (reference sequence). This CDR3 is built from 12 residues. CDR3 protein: CASRGAKDEQYF. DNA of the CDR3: TGTGCCAGCAGGGGGGCCAAGGACGAGCAGTACTTC. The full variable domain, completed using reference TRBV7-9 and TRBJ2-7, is DTGVSQNPRHKITKRGQNVTFRCDPISEHNRLYWYRQTLGQGPEFLTYFQNEAQLEKSRLLSDRFSAERPKGSFSTLEIQRTEQGDSAMYLCASRGAKDEQYFGPGTRLTVT.

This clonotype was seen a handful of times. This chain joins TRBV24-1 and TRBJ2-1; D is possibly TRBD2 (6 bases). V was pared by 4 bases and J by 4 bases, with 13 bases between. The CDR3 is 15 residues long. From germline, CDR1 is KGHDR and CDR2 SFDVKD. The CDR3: CATSEGGGAYNEQFF. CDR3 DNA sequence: TGTGCCACCAGTGAGGGAGGAGGGGCTTACAATGAGCAGTTCTTC.

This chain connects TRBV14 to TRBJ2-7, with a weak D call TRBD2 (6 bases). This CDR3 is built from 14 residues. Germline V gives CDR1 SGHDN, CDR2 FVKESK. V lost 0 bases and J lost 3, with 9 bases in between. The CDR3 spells CASSQDHGSYEQYF. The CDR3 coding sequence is TGTGCCAGCAGCCAAGATCACGGGAGCTACGAGCAGTACTTC. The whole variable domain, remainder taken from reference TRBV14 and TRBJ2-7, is EAGVTQFPSHSVIEKGQTVTLRCDPISGHDNLYWYRRVMGKEIKFLLHFVKESKQDESGMPNNRFLAERTGGTYSTLKVQPAELEDSGVYFCASSQDHGSYEQYFGPGTRLTVT.

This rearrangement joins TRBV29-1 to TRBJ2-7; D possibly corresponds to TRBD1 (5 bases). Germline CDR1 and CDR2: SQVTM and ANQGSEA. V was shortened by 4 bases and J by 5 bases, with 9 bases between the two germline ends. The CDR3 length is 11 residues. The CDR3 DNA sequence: TGCAGCGTTGCTAAGGGGCACGAGCAGTACTTC. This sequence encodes CSVAKGHEQYF.

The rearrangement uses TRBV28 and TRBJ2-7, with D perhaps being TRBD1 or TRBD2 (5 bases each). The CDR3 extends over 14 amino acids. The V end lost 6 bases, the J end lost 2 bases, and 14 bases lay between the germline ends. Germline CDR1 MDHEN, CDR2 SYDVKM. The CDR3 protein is CASRRGVRTYEQYF. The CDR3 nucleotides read TGTGCCAGCAGGCGAGGGGTCAGGACCTACGAGCAGTACTTC.

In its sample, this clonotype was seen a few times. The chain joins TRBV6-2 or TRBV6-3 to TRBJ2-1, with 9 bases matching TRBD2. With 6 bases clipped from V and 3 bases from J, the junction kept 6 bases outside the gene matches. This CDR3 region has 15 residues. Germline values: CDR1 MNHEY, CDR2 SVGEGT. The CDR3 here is CASRNSGSIYNEQFF. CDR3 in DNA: TGTGCCAGCAGGAATAGCGGGAGCATCTACAATGAGCAGTTCTTC.

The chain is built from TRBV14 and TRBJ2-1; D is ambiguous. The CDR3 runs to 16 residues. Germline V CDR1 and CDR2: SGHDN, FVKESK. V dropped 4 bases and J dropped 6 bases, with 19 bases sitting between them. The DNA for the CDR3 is TGTGCCAGCAGCCGGAACGTAGGTAGTCTTCCCAATGAGCAGTTCTTC. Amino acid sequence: CASSRNVGSLPNEQFF.

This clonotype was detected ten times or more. CDR3 residues: CASSSRTGPDTQYF. As DNA, the CDR3 is TGTGCCAGCAGCTCTAGAACAGGGCCAGATACGCAGTATTTT. The V call is TRBV7-3, the J call TRBJ2-3; D possibly corresponds to TRBD1 (6 bases). Germline V gene lookup returns CDR1 SGHTA and CDR2 FQGTGA. The CDR3 extends over 14 amino acids. Trimming took 4 bases from V and 4 from J, leaving 12 bases between them.

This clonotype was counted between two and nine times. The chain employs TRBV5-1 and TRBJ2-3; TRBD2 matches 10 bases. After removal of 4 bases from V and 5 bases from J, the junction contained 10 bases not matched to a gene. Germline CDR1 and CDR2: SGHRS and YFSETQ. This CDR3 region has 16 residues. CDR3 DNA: TGCGCCAGCAGCCTATCTAGCGGGGGAAGACAAGATACGCAGTATTTT. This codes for CASSLSSGGRQDTQYF.

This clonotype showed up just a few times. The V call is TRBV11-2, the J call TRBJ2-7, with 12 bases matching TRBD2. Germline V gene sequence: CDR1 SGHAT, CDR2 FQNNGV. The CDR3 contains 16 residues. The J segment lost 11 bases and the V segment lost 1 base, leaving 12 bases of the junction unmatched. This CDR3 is CASSLGTSGASFVKYF. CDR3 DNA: TGTGCCAGCAGCTTAGGGACTAGCGGGGCCTCCTTCGTAAAGTACTTC.

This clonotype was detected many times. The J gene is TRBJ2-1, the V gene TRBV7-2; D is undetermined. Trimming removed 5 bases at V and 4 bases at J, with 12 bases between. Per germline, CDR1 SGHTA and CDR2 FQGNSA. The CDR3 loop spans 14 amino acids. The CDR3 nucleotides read TGTGCCAGCAGCGCAAATTCGGATTACAATGAGCAGTTCTTC. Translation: CASSANSDYNEQFF. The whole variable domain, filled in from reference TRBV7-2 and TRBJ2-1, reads GAGVSQSPSNKVTEKGKDVELRCDPISGHTALYWYRQSLGQGLEFLIYFQGNSAPDKSGLPSDRFSAERTGGSVSTLTIQRTQQEDSAVYLCASSANSDYNEQFFGPGTRLTVL.

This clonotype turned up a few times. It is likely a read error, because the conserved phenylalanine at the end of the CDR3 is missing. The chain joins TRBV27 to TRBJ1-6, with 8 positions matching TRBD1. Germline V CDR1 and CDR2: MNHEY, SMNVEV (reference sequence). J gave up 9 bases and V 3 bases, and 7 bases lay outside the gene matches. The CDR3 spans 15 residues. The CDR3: CASSFGQGAGSPLHL. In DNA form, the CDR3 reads TGTGCCAGCAGTTTCGGACAGGGAGCGGGTTCACCCCTCCACTTG.

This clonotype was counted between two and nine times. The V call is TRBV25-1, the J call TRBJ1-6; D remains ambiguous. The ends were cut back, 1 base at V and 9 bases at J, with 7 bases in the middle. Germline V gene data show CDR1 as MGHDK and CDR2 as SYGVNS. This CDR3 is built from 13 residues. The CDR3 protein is CASSELKGSPLHF. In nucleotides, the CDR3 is TGTGCCAGCAGTGAATTGAAGGGTTCACCCCTCCACTTT.

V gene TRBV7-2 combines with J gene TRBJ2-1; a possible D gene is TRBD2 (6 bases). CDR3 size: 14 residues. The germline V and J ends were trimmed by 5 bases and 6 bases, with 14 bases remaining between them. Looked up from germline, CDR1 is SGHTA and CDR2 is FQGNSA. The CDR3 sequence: CASSPRRGVNEQFF. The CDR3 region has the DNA TGTGCCAGCAGCCCTCGGAGGGGCGTCAATGAGCAGTTCTTC.

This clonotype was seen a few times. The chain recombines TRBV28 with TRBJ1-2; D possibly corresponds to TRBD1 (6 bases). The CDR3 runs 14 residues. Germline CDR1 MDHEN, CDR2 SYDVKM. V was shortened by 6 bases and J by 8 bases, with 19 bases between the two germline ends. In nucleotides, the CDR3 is TGTGCCAGCAGATGGCCAGGGGCGCAGGGGGGCTACACCTTC. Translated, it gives CASRWPGAQGGYTF.

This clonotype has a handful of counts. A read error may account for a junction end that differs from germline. The CDR3, as DNA: TGCGCCAGCAGCTTTGGCGGGGAGAACACCGGGGAGCTGTTTTTT. Its translation is CASSFGGENTGELFF. The chain has TRBV13 and TRBJ2-2, with D possibly being TRBD2 (6 bases). The CDR3 length is 15 residues. Germline lookup yields CDR1 PRHDT and CDR2 FYEKMQ (reference sequence).

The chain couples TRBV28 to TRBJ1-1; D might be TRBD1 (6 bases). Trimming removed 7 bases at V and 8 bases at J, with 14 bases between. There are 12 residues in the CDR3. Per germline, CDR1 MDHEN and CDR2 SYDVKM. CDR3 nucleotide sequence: TGTGCCAGCACCCTTAACGACAGGGAAGCTTTCTTT. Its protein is CASTLNDREAFF.

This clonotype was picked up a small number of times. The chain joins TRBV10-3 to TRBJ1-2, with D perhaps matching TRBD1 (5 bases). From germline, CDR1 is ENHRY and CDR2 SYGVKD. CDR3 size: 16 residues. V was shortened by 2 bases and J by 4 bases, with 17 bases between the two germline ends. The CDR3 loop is CAISERQSGPAYGYTF. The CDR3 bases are TGTGCCATCAGTGAGCGCCAGTCGGGACCGGCCTATGGCTACACCTTC.

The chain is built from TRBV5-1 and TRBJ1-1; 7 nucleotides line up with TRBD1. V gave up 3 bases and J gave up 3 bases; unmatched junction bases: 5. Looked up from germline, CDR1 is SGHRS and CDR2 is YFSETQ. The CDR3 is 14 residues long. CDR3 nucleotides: TGCGCCAGCAGCTCGTTGACAGGGTACACTGAAGCTTTCTTT. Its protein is CASSSLTGYTEAFF.

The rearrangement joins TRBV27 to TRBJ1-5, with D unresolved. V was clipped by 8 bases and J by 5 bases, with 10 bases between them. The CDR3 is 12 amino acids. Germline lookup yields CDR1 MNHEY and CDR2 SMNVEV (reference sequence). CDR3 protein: CASGLPDQPQHF. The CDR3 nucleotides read TGTGCCAGCGGGCTTCCTGATCAGCCCCAGCATTTT.

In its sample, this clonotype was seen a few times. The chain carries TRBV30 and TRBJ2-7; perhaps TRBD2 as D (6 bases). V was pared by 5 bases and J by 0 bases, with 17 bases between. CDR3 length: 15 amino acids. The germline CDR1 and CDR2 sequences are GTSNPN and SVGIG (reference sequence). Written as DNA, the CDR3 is TGTGCCTGGGGGCCGGGGAGCGGGCCCTCCTACGAGCAGTACTTC. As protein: CAWGPGSGPSYEQYF.